Following are 11 T cell receptor beta chains from one sample sequenced in a study of response to subunit inactivated influenza vaccine. TCRdb independently ran MiXCR on the RT-PCR reads; one entry per CDR3 protein. The table includes about 540,000 distinct CDR3 sequences, around a quarter detected once. The sample was also reused in another study, on T cells expressing NK-cell markers. According to that study: Libraries used 5'RACE template switching adding universal primer site and UMIs.

The source material was CD4+ T cells sorted from PBMCs, sampled 11 to 12 days after vaccination. These receptors were obtained from a man in his forties or fifties who received an inactivated influenza vaccine.

The CDR3 loop reads CASSFIPGHTYEQYF. CDR3 nucleotide sequence: TGTGCCAGCAGTTTCATACCGGGACACACCTACGAGCAGTACTTC. The chain is built from TRBV12-3 or TRBV12-4 and TRBJ2-7; a possible D gene is TRBD1 (6 bases). The V and J ends lost 3 bases and 2 bases respectively, with 14 bases between them. The CDR3 is 15 amino acids.

This clonotype was seen a few times. The chain couples TRBV6-2 or TRBV6-3 to TRBJ2-7, with TRBD1 identical over 8 bases. The CDR3 runs 16 residues. V trimming: 2 bases; J trimming: 3 bases; junction bases outside the gene matches: 9. Germline values: CDR1 MNHEY, CDR2 SVGEGT. CDR3 sequence: CASSYGSRTGRYEQYF. As DNA, the CDR3 is TGTGCCAGCAGTTACGGTTCCAGGACAGGGCGCTACGAGCAGTACTTC.

In its sample, this clonotype was seen a few times. The V call is TRBV29-1, the J call TRBJ1-2, with 9 bases aligning to TRBD1. V gave up 3 bases and J gave up 5 bases; unmatched junction bases: 4. This CDR3 comprises 13 residues. The V gene's germline CDR1 is SQVTM and CDR2 ANQGSEA. CDR3 nucleotides: TGCAGCGTTGACACAGGGGGCGGGTATGGCTACACCTTC. Translation: CSVDTGGGYGYTF.

This clonotype was found a few times. The chain carries TRBV27 and TRBJ1-4, with D hard to call. The CDR3 runs 16 residues. Germline V gives CDR1 MNHEY, CDR2 SMNVEV (reference sequence). Trimming left V 2 bases short and J 13 bases short, with 23 bases between. CDR3 sequence: CASSLKAPRSGGRLFF. Written as DNA, the CDR3 is TGTGCCAGCAGTTTAAAGGCCCCACGCTCCGGTGGTAGACTGTTTTTT.

This chain joins TRBV6-1 and TRBJ1-6; D uncertain. The germline V and J ends were trimmed by 1 base and 1 base, with 5 bases remaining between them. Germline V lookup: CDR1 MNHNS, CDR2 SASEGT. The CDR3 has 15 amino acids. The CDR3 spells CASSEGGSYNSPLHF. DNA for the CDR3: TGTGCCAGCAGTGAAGGGGGTTCCTATAATTCACCCCTCCACTTT.

The chain links TRBV7-9 to TRBJ2-3, with TRBD2 as a possible D gene (6 bases). This CDR3 has 16 residues. V was cut by 3 bases and J by 1 base, with 14 bases left in between. Germline assignment: CDR1 SEHNR and CDR2 FQNEAQ (reference sequence). This chain's CDR3 is CASSLVPRGRTDTQYF. Written as DNA, the CDR3 is TGTGCCAGCAGCTTGGTCCCGCGGGGCCGCACAGATACGCAGTATTTT.

At least ten counts were recorded for this clonotype. J is TRBJ2-1 and V is TRBV7-9; no firm D call. V lost 0 bases, J lost 0 bases, and 9 bases lay in between. The CDR3 contains 16 residues. Germline V CDR1 and CDR2: SEHNR, FQNEAQ (reference sequence). The CDR3, as DNA: TGTGCCAGCAGCTTAGCGGGGTTGGGCTCCTACAATGAGCAGTTCTTC. Its translation is CASSLAGLGSYNEQFF.

The gene calls are TRBV5-1 and TRBJ2-4; 10 bases line up with TRBD2. The germline V gene has CDR1 SGHRS and CDR2 YFSETQ. CDR3 length: 16 residues. V lost 3 bases, J lost 0 bases, and 3 bases stayed unmatched. The CDR3 DNA is TGCGCCAGCAGCTCAGGACTAGCGGTAGCCAAAAACATTCAGTACTTC. Residues: CASSSGLAVAKNIQYF. The whole variable domain, remainder taken from reference TRBV5-1 and TRBJ2-4, is KAGVTQTPRYLIKTRGQQVTLSCSPISGHRSVSWYQQTPGQGLQFLFEYFSETQRNKGNFPGRFSGRQFSNSRSEMNVSTLELGDSALYLCASSSGLAVAKNIQYFGAGTRLSVL.

This chain joins TRBV5-6 and TRBJ2-1; 9 bases are a match to TRBD2. Unmatched junction bases numbered 14, after V lost 6 bases and J lost 1 base. Germline CDR1 reads SGHDT; CDR2 reads YYEEEE. CDR3 length equals 18 residues. The CDR3 coding sequence is TGTGCCAGCACCAGCCGCCGATTAGCGGGAGTTTCCTACAATGAGCAGTTCTTC. Its protein is CASTSRRLAGVSYNEQFF.

This clonotype was seen repeatedly, ten times or more. Here the CDR3 DNA reads TGCAGTGCCCTGGCCGGGCAGGGGGCTGCCGGGGAGCTGTTTTTT. This translates into CSALAGQGAAGELFF. V usage is TRBV20-1 and J usage is TRBJ2-2, with 8 bases lining up with TRBD1. V lost 6 bases to trimming and J lost 6 bases; unmatched junction nucleotides: 12. CDR1 is DFQATT and CDR2 is SNEGSKA in the germline V gene (reference sequence). This CDR3 has 15 amino acids.

This clonotype showed up just a few times. V is TRBV6-2 or TRBV6-3 and J is TRBJ2-1; 14 nucleotides align to TRBD2. The V gene end was trimmed by 0 bases and the J gene end by 2 bases; junction bases not matched to a gene: 3. Looked up from germline, CDR1 is MNHEY and CDR2 is SVGEGT. The CDR3 totals 18 residues. Here the CDR3 DNA reads TGTGCCAGCAGTTACTCGGGGGGACTAGCGGGAGCCTACAATGAGCAGTTCTTC. Its translation: CASSYSGGLAGAYNEQFF.